Reported below is one T cell receptor (beta chain). Its specificity is unknown. The source of the sample is a study of T cell responses to AZD1222 COVID-19 vaccine. Whole-study findings and limits: Nearly half of spike-specific TCRs reportedly go after variant regions that carry no mutations. Donors were chiefly white British, with a greater number of females, and clonal diversity was perhaps underestimated.

CDR1 SNHLY and CDR2 FYNNEI come from the germline V gene. This CDR3 has 15 amino acids. Trimming removed 5 bases at V and 0 bases at J, with 11 bases between. Only in-frame clones appear in the TCRdb table, and some are missing; sequencing was by immunoSEQ multiplex PCR. The sample records 130,000 or so clones, about 86% being singletons. The rearrangement links TRBV2 to TRBJ2-4; TRBD1 might be the D (5 bases). The sample here was peripheral blood, taken on day 0 of AZD1222 vaccination. The source of this sequence is an adult in good health. CDR3 region: CASSTRQLAKNIQYF. The DNA of the CDR3 is TGTGCCAGCAGTACTCGACAGTTAGCCAAAAACATTCAGTACTTC.